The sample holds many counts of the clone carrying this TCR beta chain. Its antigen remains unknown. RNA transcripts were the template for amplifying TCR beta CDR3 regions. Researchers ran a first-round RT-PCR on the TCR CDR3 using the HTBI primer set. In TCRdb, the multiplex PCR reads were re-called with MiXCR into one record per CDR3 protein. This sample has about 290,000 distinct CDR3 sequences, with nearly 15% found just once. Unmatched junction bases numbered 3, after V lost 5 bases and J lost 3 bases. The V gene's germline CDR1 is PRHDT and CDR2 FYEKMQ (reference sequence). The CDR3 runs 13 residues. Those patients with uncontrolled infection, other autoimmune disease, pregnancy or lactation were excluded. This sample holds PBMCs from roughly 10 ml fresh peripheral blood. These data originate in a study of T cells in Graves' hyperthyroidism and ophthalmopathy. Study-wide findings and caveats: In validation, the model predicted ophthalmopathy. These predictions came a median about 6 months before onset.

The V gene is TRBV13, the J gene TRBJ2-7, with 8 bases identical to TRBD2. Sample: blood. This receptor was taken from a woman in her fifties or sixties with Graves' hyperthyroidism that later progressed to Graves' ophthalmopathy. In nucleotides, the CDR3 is TGTGCCAGCAGCCCGGGGGGGTACTACGAGCAGTACTTC. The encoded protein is CASSPGGYYEQYF.